This T cell receptor beta chain was observed in a study of T cells after yellow fever vaccination. Trimming removed 7 bases at V and 0 bases at J, with 13 bases between. The CDR3 consists of 14 residues. Germline CDR1 and CDR2: SQVTM and ANQGSEA. Overall study findings and caveats: The study found a weaker secondary response that peaked faster, day 5 versus 15.

TCRdb re-called the 5' RACE reads with MiXCR, one entry per CDR3 protein. The sample shows 350,000 to 550,000 distinct CDR3 sequences, roughly 20% of them seen only once. As regards this clonotype: Its antigen is currently unknown.

The sequence was collected from a young man who received the YFV17D yellow fever vaccine. The V and J genes are TRBV29-1 and TRBJ2-1, with D tentatively TRBD1 or TRBD2 (5 bases each). The sequenced sample was PBMCs, obtained before the yellow fever booster vaccination. CDR3 loop: CSAGPQLSYNEQFF. CDR3 in DNA: TGCAGCGCGGGACCTCAGCTCTCCTACAATGAGCAGTTCTTC.